A single sample gave rise to the 17 T cell receptor beta chains below, sequenced in a study of cytomegalovirus exposure and HLA in healthy donors. The repertoire was sequenced with immunoSEQ multiplex PCR; TCRdb's copy has only in-frame clones and lacks some. The sample contains 200,000 or so clones, approximately 80% of which appear only once. Sequences were obtained from PBMCs. The source of these receptors is a young man in good health and CMV-seropositive.

The CDR3 here is CASSQVVLAFGTDTQYF. In DNA form, the CDR3 reads TGTGCCAGCAGCCAAGTTGTTCTAGCGTTCGGCACAGATACGCAGTATTTT. This chain joins TRBV4-2 and TRBJ2-3; the D gene is possibly TRBD2 (6 bases). CDR1 and CDR2 (germline): LGHNA, YNFKEQ. The CDR3 length is 17 residues. V lost 1 base, J lost 1 base, and 15 bases lay in between.

The chain combines TRBV6-1 with TRBJ2-1, with D tentatively TRBD2 (5 bases). The germline V gene has CDR1 MNHNS and CDR2 SASEGT. V lost 2 bases and J 9 bases, leaving 11 bases between the germline ends. This CDR3 comprises 13 residues. For the CDR3, the DNA is TGTGCCAGCAGTGAACGAGGGCGGGCTGAGCAGTTCTTC. Translating it yields CASSERGRAEQFF.

The rearrangement joins TRBV11-3 to TRBJ2-7; 10 bases are shared with TRBD2. Losses at the gene ends were 5 bases for V and 4 bases for J; bases not matched to a gene: 11. The germline V gene encodes CDR1 SGHNT and CDR2 YENEEA. This CDR3 is 16 amino acids long. The CDR3 DNA follows: TGTGCCAGCAGCCTACGGACTAGCGGAACCTTTTACGAGCAGTACTTC. Protein sequence: CASSLRTSGTFYEQYF.

As DNA, the CDR3 is TGTGCCAGCAGCCCCCACGGACAGCCAGACGTTCAGTTCTTC. Protein sequence: CASSPHGQPDVQFF. The chain recombines TRBV9 with TRBJ2-1; D might be TRBD1 (6 bases). Germline V CDR1 and CDR2: SGDLS, YYNGEE. V was trimmed by 4 bases and J by 13 bases, leaving 21 bases between them. This CDR3 is built from 14 residues.

The chain uses TRBV7-8 and TRBJ2-1; tentative D call: TRBD2 (5 bases). This CDR3 comprises 13 residues. V lost 6 bases and J 7 bases, leaving 13 bases between the germline ends. Germline CDR1 reads SGHVS; CDR2 reads FQNEAQ. The CDR3 here is CASSYRERNEQFF. CDR3 nucleotide sequence: TGTGCCAGCAGTTACCGGGAAAGGAATGAGCAGTTCTTC.

The rearrangement links TRBV4-2 to TRBJ2-1; 7 bases map to TRBD1. Trimming removed 4 bases from V and 5 bases from J; junction bases left unmatched: 5. This CDR3 has 14 amino acids. The germline CDR1 and CDR2 sequences are LGHNA and YNFKEQ. Here the CDR3 DNA reads TGTGCCAGCAGCCCGGTCGGACAGGACAATGAGCAGTTCTTC. It encodes CASSPVGQDNEQFF.

This clone came up a few times. CDR3 protein: CASSNPFRDTGELFF. The CDR3 coding sequence is TGTGCCAGCAGCAACCCTTTCAGGGACACCGGGGAGCTGTTTTTT. The V and J genes are TRBV7-8 and TRBJ2-2; possibly TRBD1 for D (5 bases). CDR1 SGHVS and CDR2 FQNEAQ come from the germline V gene. V shed 5 bases and J shed 3 bases, with 13 bases lying between them. The CDR3 spans 15 residues.

The rearrangement uses TRBV15 and TRBJ2-7, with a possible D match to TRBD1 (6 bases). CDR1 is LNHNV, CDR2 YYDKDF, per germline (reference sequence). Trimming cost V 2 bases and J 2 bases, with 10 bases left between them. CDR3 length: 14 amino acids. The CDR3: CATSRRDTTYEQYF. In nucleotides, the CDR3 is TGTGCCACCAGCAGACGGGACACCACCTACGAGCAGTACTTC.

V gene TRBV7-2 combines with J gene TRBJ2-3; 9 bases map to TRBD1. There are 15 residues in the CDR3. The V gene's germline CDR1 is SGHTA and CDR2 FQGNSA. After removal of 1 base from V and 5 bases from J, the junction contained 4 bases not matched to a gene. CDR3 coding DNA: TGTGCCAGCAGCTTAGGGACAGGGGTGCAAGATACGCAGTATTTT. Its protein product is CASSLGTGVQDTQYF.

The chain joins TRBV7-9 to TRBJ2-7; TRBD1 aligns across 10 bases. Germline assignment: CDR1 SEHNR and CDR2 FQNEAQ (reference sequence). V trimming: 4 bases; J trimming: 2 bases; junction bases outside the gene matches: 5. This CDR3 spans 15 amino acids. The CDR3 is CASSSGQGTPYEQYF. In DNA form, the CDR3 reads TGTGCCAGCAGCTCGGGACAGGGGACCCCCTACGAGCAGTACTTC.

The chain carries TRBV5-1 and TRBJ2-7, with D tentatively TRBD1 (6 bases). The CDR3 is 14 amino acids. Germline V gene sequence: CDR1 SGHRS, CDR2 YFSETQ. Trimming cost V 4 bases and J 3 bases, with 14 bases left between them. The CDR3 DNA reads TGCGCCAGCAGCGCCTGGACAGAAAGCTACGAGCAGTACTTC. Translated, it gives CASSAWTESYEQYF.

This rearrangement joins TRBV15 to TRBJ2-1, with TRBD2 matching over 11 bases. CDR1 is LNHNV and CDR2 is YYDKDF in the germline V gene (reference sequence). The J segment lost 9 bases and the V segment lost 9 bases, leaving 7 bases of the junction unmatched. The CDR3 is 13 amino acids. DNA for the CDR3: TGTGCCACTTCTACGACTAGCGGGGTTGAGCAGTTCTTC. Protein: CATSTTSGVEQFF.

This chain connects TRBV6-6 to TRBJ2-1; D gene uncertain. The CDR3 consists of 14 residues. With 0 bases removed from V and 12 bases from J, the gap between germline ends came to 15 bases. Germline V gene lookup returns CDR1 MNHNY and CDR2 SVGAGI (reference sequence). CDR3 coding DNA: TGTGCCAGCAGTTACTCTCCGGGTCAGAGACCGCAGTTCTTC. It yields the protein CASSYSPGQRPQFF.

The chain uses TRBV10-2 and TRBJ2-7; a possible D gene is TRBD2 (6 bases). The germline V and J ends were trimmed by 3 bases and 0 bases, with 9 bases remaining between them. Germline V gene sequence: CDR1 WSHSY, CDR2 SAAADI. The CDR3 totals 14 residues. CDR3 protein: CASSEGGSSYEQYF. The CDR3 nucleotides read TGCGCCAGCAGTGAAGGAGGGAGCTCCTACGAGCAGTACTTC.

CDR3 in amino acids: CASSQVYYQETQYF. The DNA for the CDR3 is TGCGCCAGCAGCCAAGTGTACTACCAAGAGACCCAGTACTTC. The V call is TRBV4-1, the J call TRBJ2-5; D unclear. V lost 1 base to trimming and J lost 0 bases, with 6 bases between them. The CDR3 has 14 amino acids. Germline CDR1 MGHRA, CDR2 YSYEKL.

The chain carries TRBV4-2 and TRBJ2-1; TRBD2 is a possible D gene (6 bases). V lost 5 bases, J lost 5 bases, and 16 bases lay in between. The CDR3 spans 15 residues. From germline, CDR1 is LGHNA and CDR2 YNFKEQ. For the CDR3, the DNA is TGTGCCAGCAGCAAGTCGGGTGGCGGGAACAATGAGCAGTTCTTC. Translating it yields CASSKSGGGNNEQFF.

This sequence joins TRBV9 and TRBJ2-1, with 14 bases fitting TRBD2. Unmatched junction bases numbered 4, after V lost 3 bases and J lost 8 bases. The germline V gene has CDR1 SGDLS and CDR2 YYNGEE. The CDR3 is made up of 15 amino acids. The DNA of the CDR3 is TGTGCCAGCAGCGCGGGACTAGCGGGAGTGCATGAGCAGTTCTTC. As protein: CASSAGLAGVHEQFF.